Presented here are 17 T cell receptor beta chains from one specimen sequenced in a study of glioma-infiltrating T cells. The iRepertoire nested amplicon-rescue multiplex PCR amplified TCR alpha and beta CDR3s from RNA. TCRdb redid the calling of the multiplex PCR reads with MiXCR, one entry per CDR3 protein. The table records roughly 10,000 distinct CDR3 sequences, approximately 58% of them present only once. The sequenced material came from glioma tissue, nonneoplastic brain tissue, or PBMCs (not recorded which). These receptors came from a human donor with low-grade glioma or glioblastoma, undergoing nonglioma brain surgery, or in good health (not recorded which).

The chain employs TRBV4-2 and TRBJ2-1, with 8 bases lining up with TRBD1. CDR3 length: 16 residues. Looked up from germline, CDR1 is LGHNA and CDR2 is YNFKEQ. The J segment lost 6 bases and the V segment lost 0 bases, leaving 7 bases of the junction unmatched. In DNA, the CDR3 is TGTGCCAGCAGCCAAGATACCGGGACAGGCCCCAATGAGCAGTTCTTC. The encoded protein is CASSQDTGTGPNEQFF.

This chain connects TRBV7-2 to TRBJ2-7; 8 nucleotides align to TRBD1. CDR1 and CDR2 (germline): SGHTA, FQGNSA. V lost 5 bases, J lost 2 bases, and 5 bases stayed unmatched. The CDR3 is made up of 14 amino acids. The DNA for the CDR3 is TGTGCCAGCAGCCGGGACAGGAGAACCTACGAGCAGTACTTC. Protein product: CASSRDRRTYEQYF.

Within the sample, this clonotype is medium-sized (0.01 to 0.1%). The rearrangement uses TRBV29-1 and TRBJ2-3; D possibly corresponds to TRBD2 (6 bases). The CDR3 totals 13 residues. V gave up 6 bases and J gave up 2 bases, with 12 bases separating them. CDR1 is SQVTM and CDR2 is ANQGSEA in the germline V gene. CDR3 region: CSVTREDTDTQYF. DNA for the CDR3: TGCAGCGTAACCAGGGAGGACACAGATACGCAGTATTTT.

The CDR3 DNA sequence: TGCGCCAGCAGCTTCACCGTGGGGATTCAAGAGACCCAGTACTTC. Its translation: CASSFTVGIQETQYF. The chain combines TRBV4-1 with TRBJ2-5; D gene ambiguous. Germline V gene lookup returns CDR1 MGHRA and CDR2 YSYEKL. V lost 5 bases to trimming and J lost 2 bases, with 15 bases between them. CDR3 length: 15 residues.

Points on this clonotype: The DNA is omitted, as the CDR3 cannot be located on it reliably, and the CDR3 follows TCRdb's listing. The V gene is TRBV7-2, the J gene TRBJ1-5. The germline V gene encodes CDR1 SGHTA and CDR2 FQGNSA. The CDR3 comprises 19 residues, both ends counted. CDR3 amino acids: CASSFYICSVQGPNQPQHF.

A remark on this clonotype: A much larger clone differs by one base, so this may be a read error. The V and J genes are TRBV19 and TRBJ2-5; D possibly corresponds to TRBD2 (5 bases). Germline V CDR1 and CDR2: LNHDA, SQIVND (reference sequence). V was shortened by 10 bases and J by 2 bases, with 14 bases between the two germline ends. CDR3 size: 13 residues. DNA of the CDR3: TGTGCCACCCAACGGACTCTACAAGAGACCCAGTACTTC. Its translation: CATQRTLQETQYF.

As concerns this clonotype: Germline is not matched at one junction end, which may reflect a read error. This chain joins TRBV5-5 and TRBJ2-2; perhaps TRBD2 as D (6 bases). The CDR3 is 14 residues long. Germline V gene data show CDR1 as SGHKS and CDR2 as YYEKEE (reference sequence). In nucleotides, the CDR3 is TGTGCCCGCAGGGCGGGACTCAACACCGGGGAGCTGTTTTTT. It is translated as CARRAGLNTGELFF.

Worth noting for this clonotype: The germline gene is not matched at one end of the junction; a read error may be the cause. The DNA of the CDR3 is TGTGCTAGTAGCCCCGGGGCAAACGATGAGCAGTTCTTC. It yields the protein CASSPGANDEQFF. The chain recombines TRBV19 with TRBJ2-1; possibly TRBD1 or TRBD2 for D (5 bases each). In germline, CDR1 is LNHDA, CDR2 SQIVND (reference sequence). The CDR3 runs to 13 residues.

The chain joins TRBV4-2 to TRBJ2-3; 10 positions agree with TRBD2. Germline V gene sequence: CDR1 LGHNA, CDR2 YNFKEQ. CDR3 length: 14 amino acids. The V and J ends lost 4 bases and 5 bases, in that order; junction bases with no gene match: 3. The chain's CDR3 is CASSPLAGEDTQYF. The CDR3 region has the DNA TGTGCCAGCAGCCCGCTAGCGGGAGAAGATACGCAGTATTTT.

The count of this clonotype is one. The junction and the germline gene differ at one end; a read error may be behind it. The chain combines TRBV12-3 or TRBV12-4 with TRBJ1-1, with D maybe TRBD1 (5 bases). This CDR3 contains 12 residues. The CDR3 loop is CDSLNRGNEAFF. DNA of the CDR3: TGTGACAGCTTAAATAGGGGCAATGAAGCTTTCTTT.

The chain has TRBV20-1 and TRBJ1-1; D gene uncertain. The CDR3 extends over 15 amino acids. V lost 2 bases and J 4 bases, leaving 17 bases between the germline ends. Germline V gene sequence: CDR1 DFQATT, CDR2 SNEGSKA (reference sequence). CDR3 loop: CSARYPRRRGTEAFF. CDR3 nucleotides: TGCAGTGCTAGATACCCCCGCAGGCGAGGCACTGAAGCTTTCTTT.

The gene calls are TRBV27 and TRBJ2-7; D is unresolved. Germline V CDR1 and CDR2: MNHEY, SMNVEV (reference sequence). This CDR3 comprises 15 residues. V lost 5 bases to trimming and J lost 0 bases, with 14 bases between them. CDR3 nucleotides: TGTGCCAGCAGTCTACGGGCCTACCTCTCCTACGAGCAGTACTTC. It translates to CASSLRAYLSYEQYF.

This clonotype was seen repeatedly, ten times or more. The chain recombines TRBV12-3 or TRBV12-4 with TRBJ1-1; 7 bases agree with TRBD1. J was trimmed by 4 bases and V by 5 bases; bases with no gene match: 13. The CDR3 loop spans 16 amino acids. CDR3 DNA: TGTGCCAGCAGTCCTTGGGAGGGGGCGATCAGCACTGAAGCTTTCTTT. Its protein is CASSPWEGAISTEAFF.

Worth noting for this clonotype: A read error is possible here, since a much larger clone lies one base away. The V call is TRBV5-4, the J call TRBJ2-1; no clear D gene. The length of the CDR3 is 15 residues. V lost 6 bases to trimming and J lost 0 bases, with 13 bases between them. Germline CDR1 is SGHNT and CDR2 is YYREEE (reference sequence). The CDR3 protein is CASIPDISSYNEQFF. CDR3 nucleotide sequence: TGTGCCAGCATCCCAGATATTAGCTCCTACAATGAGCAGTTCTTC.

The chain's CDR3 is CSAADGFTAAFF. Here the CDR3 DNA reads TGCAGTGCGGCGGATGGATTTACAGCAGCTTTCTTT. The chain combines TRBV20-1 with TRBJ1-1, with D unresolved. CDR1 DFQATT and CDR2 SNEGSKA come from the germline V gene (reference sequence). Trimming left V 6 bases short and J 10 bases short, with 18 bases between. The CDR3 runs to 12 residues.

This clonotype showed up many times. A junction boundary mismatches the germline segment, possibly from a read error. This chain links TRBV3-1 with TRBJ1-1; 8 bases match TRBD1. The CDR3 has 14 residues. Germline loops: CDR1 LGHDT, CDR2 YNNKEL (reference sequence). DNA of the CDR3: TGTGCCATCAGCCAACAGGGGGAGGGCACTGAAGCTTTCTTT. This gives the protein CAISQQGEGTEAFF.

This clonotype was detected ten times or more. A much larger clone is a single base away; this may be a read error. J is TRBJ2-3 and V is TRBV7-2; D call uncertain. From germline, CDR1 is SGHTA and CDR2 FQGNSA. The CDR3 spans 14 residues. CDR3 in DNA: TGTGCCCGCAGCTTAGGCAACCTGGGTGATACGCAGTATTTT. This codes for CARSLGNLGDTQYF.